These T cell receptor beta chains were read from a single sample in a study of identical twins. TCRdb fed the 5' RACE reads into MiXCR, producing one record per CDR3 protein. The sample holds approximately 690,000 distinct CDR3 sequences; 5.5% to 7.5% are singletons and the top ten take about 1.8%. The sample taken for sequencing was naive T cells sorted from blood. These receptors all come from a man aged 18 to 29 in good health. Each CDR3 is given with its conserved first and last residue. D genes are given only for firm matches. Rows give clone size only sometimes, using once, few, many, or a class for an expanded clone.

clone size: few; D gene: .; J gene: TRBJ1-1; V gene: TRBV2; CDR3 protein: CASSGGVTAFF; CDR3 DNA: TGTGCCAGCAGTGGGGGGGTGACGGCTTTCTTT
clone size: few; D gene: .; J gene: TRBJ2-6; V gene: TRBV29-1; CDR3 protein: CSVYRAGANVLTF; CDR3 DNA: TGCAGCGTTTACAGGGCTGGGGCCAACGTCCTGACTTTC
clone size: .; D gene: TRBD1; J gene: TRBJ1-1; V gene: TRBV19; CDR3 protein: CASISPGQGVTEAFF; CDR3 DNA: TGTGCCAGTATCTCACCGGGACAGGGAGTCACTGAAGCTTTCTTT
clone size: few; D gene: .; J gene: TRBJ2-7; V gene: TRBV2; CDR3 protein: CASSDTGPLSYEQYF; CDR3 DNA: TGTGCCAGCAGTGATACGGGGCCACTATCCTACGAGCAGTACTTC
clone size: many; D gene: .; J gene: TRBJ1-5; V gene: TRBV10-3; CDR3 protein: CAISGVNQPQHF; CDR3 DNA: TGTGCCATCAGTGGGGTAAATCAGCCCCAGCATTTT
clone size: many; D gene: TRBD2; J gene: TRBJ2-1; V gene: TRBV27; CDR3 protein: CASSTGTSGSNEQFF; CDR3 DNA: TGTGCCAGCAGCACCGGGACTAGCGGGTCCAATGAGCAGTTCTTC
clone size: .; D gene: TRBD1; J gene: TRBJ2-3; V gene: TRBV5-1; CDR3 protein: CASSLDSRGQAYF; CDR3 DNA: TGCGCCAGCAGCTTGGATAGCAGGGGGCAGGCGTATTTT
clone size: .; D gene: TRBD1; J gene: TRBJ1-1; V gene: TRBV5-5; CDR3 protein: CASSLGEGAMNTEAFF; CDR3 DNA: TGTGCCAGCAGCCTGGGGGAGGGGGCGATGAACACTGAAGCTTTCTTT
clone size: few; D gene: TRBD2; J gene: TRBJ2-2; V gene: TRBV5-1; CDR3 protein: CASSWETSYGTGELFF; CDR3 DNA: TGCGCCAGCAGCTGGGAGACTAGCTACGGCACCGGGGAGCTGTTTTTT
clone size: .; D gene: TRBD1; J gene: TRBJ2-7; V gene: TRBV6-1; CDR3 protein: CAIGTATYEQYF; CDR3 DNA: TGTGCCATTGGGACAGCGACCTACGAGCAGTACTTC
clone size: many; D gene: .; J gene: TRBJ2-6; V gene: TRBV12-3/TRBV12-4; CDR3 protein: CASSFSSGANVLTF; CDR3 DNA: TGTGCCAGCTCATTCAGCTCTGGGGCCAACGTCCTGACTTTC
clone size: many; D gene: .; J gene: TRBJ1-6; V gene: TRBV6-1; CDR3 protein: CASARDSPLHF; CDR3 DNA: TGTGCCAGCGCCAGAGATTCACCCCTCCACTTT
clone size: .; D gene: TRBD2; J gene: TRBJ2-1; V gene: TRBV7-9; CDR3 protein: CASSGPGTSGTDEQFF; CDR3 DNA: TGTGCCAGCAGCGGTCCCGGGACTAGCGGGACGGATGAGCAGTTCTTC
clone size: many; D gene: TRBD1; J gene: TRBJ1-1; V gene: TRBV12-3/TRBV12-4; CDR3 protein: CASSPQGAWTEAFF; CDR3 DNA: TGTGCCAGCAGTCCACAGGGGGCTTGGACTGAAGCTTTCTTT
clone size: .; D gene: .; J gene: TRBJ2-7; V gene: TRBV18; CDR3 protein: CASSPGYGVYEQYF; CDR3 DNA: TGTGCCAGCTCACCAGGGTACGGGGTTTACGAGCAGTACTTC
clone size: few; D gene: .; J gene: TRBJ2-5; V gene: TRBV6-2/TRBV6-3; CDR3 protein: CASLVGGQETQYF; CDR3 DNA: TGTGCCAGCTTAGTCGGGGGACAAGAGACCCAGTACTTC
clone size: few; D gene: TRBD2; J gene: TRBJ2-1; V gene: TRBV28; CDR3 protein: CASSLEGLAGYNEQFF; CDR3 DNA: TGTGCCAGCAGTTTGGAGGGACTAGCGGGATACAATGAGCAGTTCTTC
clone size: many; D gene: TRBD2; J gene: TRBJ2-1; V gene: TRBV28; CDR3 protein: CASSSAGGHTYNEQFF; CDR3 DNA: TGTGCCAGCAGTTCAGCGGGAGGCCACACCTACAATGAGCAGTTCTTC
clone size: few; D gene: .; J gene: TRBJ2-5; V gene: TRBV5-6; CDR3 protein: CASSLRQATKQETQYF; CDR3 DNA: TGTGCCAGCAGCTTGAGACAGGCGACAAAACAAGAGACCCAGTACTTC
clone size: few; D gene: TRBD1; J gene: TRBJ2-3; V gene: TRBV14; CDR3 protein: CASSQDAGTATDTQYF; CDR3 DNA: TGTGCCAGCAGCCAAGATGCCGGGACAGCTACAGATACGCAGTATTTT
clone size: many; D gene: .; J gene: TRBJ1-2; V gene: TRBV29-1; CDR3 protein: CSAVIRTPEIYGYTF; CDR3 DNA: TGCAGCGCTGTAATAAGGACACCAGAGATCTATGGCTACACCTTC
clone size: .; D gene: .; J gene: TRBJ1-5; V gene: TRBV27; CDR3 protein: CASKNQPQHF; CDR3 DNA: TGTGCCAGTAAGAATCAGCCCCAGCATTTT
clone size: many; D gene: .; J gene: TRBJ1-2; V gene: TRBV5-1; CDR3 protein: CASSRGGDYGYTF; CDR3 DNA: TGCGCCAGCAGCCGAGGGGGGGACTACGGCTACACCTTC
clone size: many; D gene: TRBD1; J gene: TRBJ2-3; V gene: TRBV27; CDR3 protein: CASSLLGQSTDTQYF; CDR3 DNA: TGTGCCAGCAGTTTACTGGGACAGTCCACAGATACGCAGTATTTT
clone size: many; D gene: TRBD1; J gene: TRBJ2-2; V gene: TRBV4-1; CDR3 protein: CASRPDRPDTGELFF; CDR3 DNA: TGCGCCAGCAGACCGGACAGGCCAGACACCGGGGAGCTGTTTTTT
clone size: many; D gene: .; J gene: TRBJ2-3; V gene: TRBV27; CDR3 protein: CASSSPDIATQYF; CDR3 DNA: TGTGCCAGCAGTTCGCCTGACATTGCTACGCAGTATTTT
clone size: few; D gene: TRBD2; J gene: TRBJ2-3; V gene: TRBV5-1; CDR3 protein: CASSPPAGGPARTDTQYF; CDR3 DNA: TGCGCCAGCAGCCCACCAGCGGGAGGGCCCGCTCGCACAGATACGCAGTATTTT
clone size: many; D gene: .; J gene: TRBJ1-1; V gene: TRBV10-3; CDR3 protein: CAISGGGNTEAFF; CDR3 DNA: TGTGCCATCAGTGGCGGAGGGAACACTGAAGCTTTCTTT
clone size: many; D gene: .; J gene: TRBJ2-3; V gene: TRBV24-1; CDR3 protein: CATSDLTYPTDTQYF; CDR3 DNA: TGTGCCACCAGTGATTTAACATACCCGACGGATACGCAGTATTTT
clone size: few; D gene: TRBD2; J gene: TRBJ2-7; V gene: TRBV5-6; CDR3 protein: CASSSAISGRDPYEQYF; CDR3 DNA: TGTGCCAGCAGCTCCGCCATAAGCGGGAGGGACCCCTACGAGCAGTACTTC
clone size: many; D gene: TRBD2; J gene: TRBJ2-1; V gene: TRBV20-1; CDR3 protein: CSAPMPSGSYNEQFF; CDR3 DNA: TGCAGTGCCCCGATGCCTAGCGGGTCCTACAATGAGCAGTTCTTC
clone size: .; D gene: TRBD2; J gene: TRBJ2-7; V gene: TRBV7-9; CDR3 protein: CASRATSGRNEQYF; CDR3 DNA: TGTGCCAGCAGGGCGACTAGCGGGAGGAACGAGCAGTACTTC
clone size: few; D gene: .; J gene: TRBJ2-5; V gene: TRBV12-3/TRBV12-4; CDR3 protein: CASLGPGRETQYF; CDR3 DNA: TGTGCCAGCCTAGGACCCGGCCGGGAGACCCAGTACTTC
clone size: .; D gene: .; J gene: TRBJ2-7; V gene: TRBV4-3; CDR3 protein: CASSQDSFAWSNEQYF; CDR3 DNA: TGCGCCAGCAGCCAAGATTCGTTCGCCTGGAGCAACGAGCAGTACTTC
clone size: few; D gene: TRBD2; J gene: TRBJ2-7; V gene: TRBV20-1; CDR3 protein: CSAPGTSGSSEQYF; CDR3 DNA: TGCAGTGCTCCTGGGACTAGCGGGAGCTCCGAGCAGTACTTC
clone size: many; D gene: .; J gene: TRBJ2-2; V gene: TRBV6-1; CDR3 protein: CASSGAGALNTGELFF; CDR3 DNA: TGTGCCAGTTCAGGGGCGGGAGCACTAAACACCGGGGAGCTGTTTTTT
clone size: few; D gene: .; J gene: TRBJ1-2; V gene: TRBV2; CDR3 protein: CASSVIQGSYGYTF; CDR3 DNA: TGTGCCAGCAGTGTGATACAGGGATCGTATGGCTACACCTTC
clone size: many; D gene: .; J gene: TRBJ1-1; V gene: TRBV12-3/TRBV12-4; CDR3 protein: CASSSRQRNTEAFF; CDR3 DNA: TGTGCCAGCAGTAGCCGACAGAGGAACACTGAAGCTTTCTTT
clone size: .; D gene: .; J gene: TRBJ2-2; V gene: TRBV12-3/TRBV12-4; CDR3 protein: CASTQGGRELGGELFF; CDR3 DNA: TGTGCCAGCACCCAGGGGGGGCGGGAGTTGGGCGGGGAGCTGTTTTTT
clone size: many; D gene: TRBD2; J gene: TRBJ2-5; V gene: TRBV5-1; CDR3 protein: CASSAGTSGRPWETQYF; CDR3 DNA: TGCGCCAGCAGTGCAGGGACTAGCGGGAGGCCATGGGAGACCCAGTACTTC
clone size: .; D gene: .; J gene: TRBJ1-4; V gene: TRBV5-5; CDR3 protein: CASSLSRQGKGEKLFF; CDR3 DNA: TGTGCCAGCAGCTTGAGCCGCCAGGGTAAGGGAGAAAAACTGTTTTTT
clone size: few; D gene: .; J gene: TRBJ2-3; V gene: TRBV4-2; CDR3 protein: CASSPMVASGTDTQYF; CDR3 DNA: TGTGCCAGCAGCCCCATGGTAGCAAGCGGCACAGATACGCAGTATTTT
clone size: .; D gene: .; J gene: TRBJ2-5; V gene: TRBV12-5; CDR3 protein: CASGYRVSETQYF; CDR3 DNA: TGTGCTAGTGGTTACAGGGTATCAGAGACCCAGTACTTC
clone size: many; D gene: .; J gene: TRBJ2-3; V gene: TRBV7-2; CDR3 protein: CASSLGSADTQYF; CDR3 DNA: TGTGCCAGCAGTTTAGGTAGCGCAGATACGCAGTATTTT
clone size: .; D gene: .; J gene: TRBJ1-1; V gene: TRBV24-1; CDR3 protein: CATSDGGDATEAFF; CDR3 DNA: TGTGCCACCAGTGACGGGGGAGATGCCACTGAAGCTTTCTTT
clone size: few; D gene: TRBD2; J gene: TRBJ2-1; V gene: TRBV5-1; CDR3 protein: CASSLVSGSGYEQFF; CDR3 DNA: TGCGCCAGCAGCTTGGTTAGCGGGAGTGGTTATGAGCAGTTCTTC
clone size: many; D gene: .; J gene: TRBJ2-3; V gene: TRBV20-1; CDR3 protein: CSAGGYPISTSTDTQYF; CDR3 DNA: TGCAGTGCTGGAGGCTACCCGATTTCGACTAGCACAGATACGCAGTATTTT
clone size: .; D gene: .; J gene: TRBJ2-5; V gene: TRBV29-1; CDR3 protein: CSVEGHLGETQYF; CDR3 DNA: TGCAGCGTTGAAGGACACCTTGGGGAGACCCAGTACTTC
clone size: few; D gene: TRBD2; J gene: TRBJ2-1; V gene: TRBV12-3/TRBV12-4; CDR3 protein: CASRAGTSGVREQFF; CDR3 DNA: TGTGCCAGCAGAGCCGGGACTAGTGGGGTGCGTGAGCAGTTCTTC
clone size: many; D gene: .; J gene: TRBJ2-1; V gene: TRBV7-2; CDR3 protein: CASSLVAEQFF; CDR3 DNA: TGTGCCAGCAGCTTAGTGGCAGAGCAGTTCTTC
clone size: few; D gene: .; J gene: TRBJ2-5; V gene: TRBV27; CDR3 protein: CASSLSEAAGQETQYF; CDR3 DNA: TGTGCCAGCAGTTTATCGGAGGCGGCTGGACAAGAGACCCAGTACTTC
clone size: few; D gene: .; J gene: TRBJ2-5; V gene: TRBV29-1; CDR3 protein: CSVEGVTSGAETQYF; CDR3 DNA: TGCAGCGTTGAAGGGGTCACCTCAGGAGCAGAGACCCAGTACTTC
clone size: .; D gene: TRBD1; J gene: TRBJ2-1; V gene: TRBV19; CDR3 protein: CASSIWQGTGSNEQFF; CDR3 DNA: TGTGCCAGTAGTATTTGGCAAGGGACAGGGAGTAATGAGCAGTTCTTC
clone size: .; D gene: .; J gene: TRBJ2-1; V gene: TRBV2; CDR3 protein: CASSERLTMGEQFF; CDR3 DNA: TGTGCCAGCAGTGAACGGCTGACGATGGGTGAGCAGTTCTTC
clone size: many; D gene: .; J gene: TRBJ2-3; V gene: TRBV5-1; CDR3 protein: CASSPGGSGLRYTQYF; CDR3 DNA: TGCGCCAGCAGCCCCGGTGGTAGCGGCCTTAGGTATACGCAGTATTTT
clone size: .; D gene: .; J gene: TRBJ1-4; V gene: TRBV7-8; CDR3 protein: CASSLALLAGEKLFF; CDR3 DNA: TGTGCCAGCAGCTTAGCGCTGCTAGCGGGTGAAAAACTGTTTTTT
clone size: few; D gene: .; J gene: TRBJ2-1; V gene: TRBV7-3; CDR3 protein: CASSPGEASTMKQFF; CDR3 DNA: TGTGCCAGCAGTCCCGGGGAGGCCTCTACAATGAAGCAGTTCTTC
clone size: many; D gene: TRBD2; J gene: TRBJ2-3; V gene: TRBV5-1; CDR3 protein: CASTGSGDYTDTQYF; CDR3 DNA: TGCGCCAGCACAGGGTCGGGGGACTACACAGATACGCAGTATTTT
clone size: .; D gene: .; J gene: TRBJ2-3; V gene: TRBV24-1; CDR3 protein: CATSDTGRGTDTQYF; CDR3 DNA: TGTGCCACCAGTGACACAGGGCGTGGCACAGATACGCAGTATTTT
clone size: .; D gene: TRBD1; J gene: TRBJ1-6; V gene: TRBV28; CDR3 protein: CASSWRYRGRSYNSPLHF; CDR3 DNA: TGTGCCAGCAGTTGGCGTTACAGGGGGCGGTCCTATAATTCACCCCTCCACTTT